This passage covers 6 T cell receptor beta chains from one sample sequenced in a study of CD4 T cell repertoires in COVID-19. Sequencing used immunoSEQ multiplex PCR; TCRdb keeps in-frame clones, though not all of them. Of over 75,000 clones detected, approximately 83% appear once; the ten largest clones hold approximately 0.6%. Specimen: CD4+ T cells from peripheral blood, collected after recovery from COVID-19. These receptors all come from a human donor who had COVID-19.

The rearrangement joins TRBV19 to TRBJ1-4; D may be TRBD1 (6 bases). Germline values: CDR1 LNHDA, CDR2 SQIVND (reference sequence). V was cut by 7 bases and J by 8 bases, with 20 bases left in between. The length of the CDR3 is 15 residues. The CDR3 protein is CASKDRPGGREKLFF. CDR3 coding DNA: TGTGCCAGTAAAGACCGACCCGGGGGCCGGGAAAAACTGTTTTTT.

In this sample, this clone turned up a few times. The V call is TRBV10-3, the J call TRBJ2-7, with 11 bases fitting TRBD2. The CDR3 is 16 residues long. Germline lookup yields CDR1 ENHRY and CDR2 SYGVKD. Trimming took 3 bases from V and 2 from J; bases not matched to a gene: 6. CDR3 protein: CAISDLRGLAAYEQYF. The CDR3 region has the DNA TGTGCCATCAGTGACCTAAGGGGACTAGCGGCCTACGAGCAGTACTTC.

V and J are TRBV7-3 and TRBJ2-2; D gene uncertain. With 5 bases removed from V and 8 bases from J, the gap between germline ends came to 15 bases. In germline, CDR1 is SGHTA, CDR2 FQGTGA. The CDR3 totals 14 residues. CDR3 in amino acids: CASSRDTLEGELFF. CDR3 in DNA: TGTGCCAGCAGCAGAGACACCCTCGAGGGGGAGCTGTTTTTT.

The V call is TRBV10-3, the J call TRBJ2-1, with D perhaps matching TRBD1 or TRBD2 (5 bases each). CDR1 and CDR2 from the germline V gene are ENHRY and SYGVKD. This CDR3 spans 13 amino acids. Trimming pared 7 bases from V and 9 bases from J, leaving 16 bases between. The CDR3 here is CAITAGALGEQFF. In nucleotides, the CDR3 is TGTGCCATCACCGCCGGGGCCTTGGGTGAGCAGTTCTTC.

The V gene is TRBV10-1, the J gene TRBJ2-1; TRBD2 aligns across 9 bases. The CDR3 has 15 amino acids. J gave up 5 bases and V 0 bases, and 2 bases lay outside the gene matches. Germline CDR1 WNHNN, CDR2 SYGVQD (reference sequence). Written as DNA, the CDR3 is TGCGCCAGCAGTGAGTCCCGACTAGCGGACAATGAGCAGTTCTTC. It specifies CASSESRLADNEQFF.

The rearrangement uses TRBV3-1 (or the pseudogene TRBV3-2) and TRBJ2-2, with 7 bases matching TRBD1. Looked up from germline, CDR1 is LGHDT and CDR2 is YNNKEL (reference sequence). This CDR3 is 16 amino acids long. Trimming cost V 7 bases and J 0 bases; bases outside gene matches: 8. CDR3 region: CASKPRGPANTGELFF. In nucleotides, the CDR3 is TGTGCCAGCAAGCCAAGGGGGCCTGCGAACACCGGGGAGCTGTTTTTT.